This T cell receptor beta chain was captured by sequencing in a study of technical replicates of blood from a handful of donors. Sequenced by immunoSEQ multiplex PCR; TCRdb stores in-frame clones only, minus some. Altogether 82,000 or so clones are present, just over 95% being singletons, with the ten largest covering about 0.41%. This clone was counted a single time. CDR3 length: 13 residues. The germline gives CDR1 MGHRA, CDR2 YSYEKL. Trimming removed 4 bases at V and 4 bases at J, with 11 bases between. The rearrangement joins TRBV4-1 to TRBJ2-7; TRBD2 is a possible D gene (5 bases). This TCR derives from a human donor in good health. The sample was T cells isolated from PBMCs. The CDR3 DNA follows: TGCGCCAGCAGCCGGGAGACGATTTACGAGCAGTACTTC. This translates into CASSRETIYEQYF.